These T cell receptor beta chains were read from a single sample in a study of T-cell memory formation after mild COVID-19. MiXCR, applied by TCRdb to the 5' RACE reads, yields one record per CDR3 protein. Among 350,000 to 500,000 distinct CDR3 sequences, about 20% were seen once, and the ten largest hold approximately 8.1%. The sample consisted of PBMCs or a T cell subset sorted from them (not recorded which). The receptors stem from an adult woman who had mild COVID-19 (a few samples of this study predate the infection). Cell type and time point are not known. The CDR3 runs from the conserved cysteine through the conserved F or W. Each record gives: V gene, clone size, D gene, J gene, CDR3 DNA, CDR3 protein. A D gene is named only where the DNA matches it firmly. Where a row states a size, it is once, few, many or the class of an expanded clone; other rows omit it.

V gene: TRBV7-9; clone size: -; D gene: TRBD2; J gene: TRBJ2-3; CDR3 DNA: TGTGCCAGCAGCTTAGGGGCCAGGGATAAGGATTGGACTAGCGGGGTTTTCGCGCAGTATTTT; CDR3 protein: CASSLGARDKDWTSGVFAQYF
V gene: TRBV21-1; clone size: -; D gene: -; J gene: TRBJ2-5; CDR3 DNA: TGTGCCAGCAGCAAAGTGAAAGGAGAGTACCAAGAGACCCAGTACTTC; CDR3 protein: CASSKVKGEYQETQYF
V gene: TRBV19; clone size: few; D gene: -; J gene: TRBJ1-2; CDR3 DNA: TGTGCCAGTAGTGAAGGACCGTTCAACTATGGCTACACCTTC; CDR3 protein: CASSEGPFNYGYTF
V gene: TRBV29-1; clone size: -; D gene: TRBD1; J gene: TRBJ2-1; CDR3 DNA: TGCAGCGTTGTTCAGGGGGTTATCTACAATGAGCAGTTCTTC; CDR3 protein: CSVVQGVIYNEQFF
V gene: TRBV7-6; clone size: many; D gene: -; J gene: TRBJ1-5; CDR3 DNA: TGTGCCAGCAGCTTATCACAACCAGGATTTAGCAATCAGCCCCAGCATTTT; CDR3 protein: CASSLSQPGFSNQPQHF
V gene: TRBV6-1; clone size: few; D gene: -; J gene: TRBJ1-4; CDR3 DNA: TGTGCCAGCAGGCCACCCGAACTCTTGAGGAGGGCTGAAAAACTGTTTTTT; CDR3 protein: CASRPPELLRRAEKLFF
V gene: TRBV12-3/TRBV12-4; clone size: -; D gene: TRBD2; J gene: TRBJ2-2; CDR3 DNA: TGTGCCAGTCCGGTCCCCGGGACTAGCGTAAACACCGGGGAGCTGTTTTTT; CDR3 protein: CASPVPGTSVNTGELFF
V gene: TRBV2; clone size: -; D gene: TRBD2; J gene: TRBJ2-7; CDR3 DNA: TGTGCCAGCACCCTCGGGCGGGGGAACGAGCAGTACTTC; CDR3 protein: CASTLGRGNEQYF
V gene: TRBV6-5; clone size: few; D gene: TRBD1; J gene: TRBJ1-5; CDR3 DNA: TGTGCCAGCAGTTACTCTTACCCTTCAGGGGGCAACCAGCCCCAGCATTTT; CDR3 protein: CASSYSYPSGGNQPQHF
V gene: TRBV5-1; clone size: -; D gene: -; J gene: TRBJ2-1; CDR3 DNA: TGCGCCAGCAGCTTGATGAACAGCCGGGAGCAGTTCTTC; CDR3 protein: CASSLMNSREQFF
V gene: TRBV7-2; clone size: -; D gene: -; J gene: TRBJ1-4; CDR3 DNA: TGTGCCAGCAGCATGGGGGGATTTAATGAAAAACTGTTTTTT; CDR3 protein: CASSMGGFNEKLFF
V gene: TRBV5-1; clone size: -; D gene: TRBD1; J gene: TRBJ2-7; CDR3 DNA: TGCGCCAGCAGCTTGAGGGTCAGACAGGGCACACCCTACGAGCAGTACTTC; CDR3 protein: CASSLRVRQGTPYEQYF
V gene: TRBV7-6; clone size: few; D gene: -; J gene: TRBJ1-4; CDR3 DNA: TGTGCCAGCAGCCCTCGCCCGGGGAATGAAAAACTGTTTTTT; CDR3 protein: CASSPRPGNEKLFF
V gene: TRBV6-2/TRBV6-3; clone size: -; D gene: -; J gene: TRBJ2-5; CDR3 DNA: TGTGCCAGCAGCCCGACCTTGATTAGGGCCACAGGGACCCAGTACTTC; CDR3 protein: CASSPTLIRATGTQYF
V gene: TRBV4-1; clone size: -; D gene: -; J gene: TRBJ2-5; CDR3 DNA: TGCGCCAGCAGCCAAGGACTAGTTGGGGCCCAGTACTTC; CDR3 protein: CASSQGLVGAQYF
V gene: TRBV7-9; clone size: few; D gene: TRBD2; J gene: TRBJ2-1; CDR3 DNA: TGTGCCAGCACCCTAAGCGGGGGCCCTAATGAGCAGTTCTTC; CDR3 protein: CASTLSGGPNEQFF
V gene: TRBV12-3/TRBV12-4; clone size: few; D gene: -; J gene: TRBJ2-1; CDR3 DNA: TGTGCCAGCAGTTCGGACCTAAGTGTCTACAATGAGCAGTTCTTC; CDR3 protein: CASSSDLSVYNEQFF
V gene: TRBV27; clone size: many; D gene: TRBD2; J gene: TRBJ2-1; CDR3 DNA: TGTGCCAGCAGTCCCCGACTAGCGGGGCGCAATGAGCAGTTCTTC; CDR3 protein: CASSPRLAGRNEQFF
V gene: TRBV24-1; clone size: few; D gene: -; J gene: TRBJ2-2; CDR3 DNA: TGTGCCACCCGATACAAGAACACCGGGGAGCTGTTTTTT; CDR3 protein: CATRYKNTGELFF
V gene: TRBV5-1; clone size: -; D gene: -; J gene: TRBJ2-5; CDR3 DNA: TGCGCCAGCAGCACTCTGACTCGTCGAGATCCCATCCAGTACTTC; CDR3 protein: CASSTLTRRDPIQYF
V gene: TRBV7-8; clone size: many; D gene: TRBD2; J gene: TRBJ2-7; CDR3 DNA: TGTGCCAGCACCCCCCCGAAGCGGGAGGGTAGCGAGCAGTACTTC; CDR3 protein: CASTPPKREGSEQYF
V gene: TRBV5-6; clone size: few; D gene: -; J gene: TRBJ2-1; CDR3 DNA: TGTGCCAGCAGTCAACGGACTCTACAGAGTGAGCAGTTCTTC; CDR3 protein: CASSQRTLQSEQFF
V gene: TRBV7-2; clone size: -; D gene: TRBD2; J gene: TRBJ2-3; CDR3 DNA: TGTGCCAGCAGCGCATCACTAGCGACCGGGATCACAGATACGCAGTATTTT; CDR3 protein: CASSASLATGITDTQYF
V gene: TRBV12-3/TRBV12-4; clone size: -; D gene: TRBD1; J gene: TRBJ2-7; CDR3 DNA: TGTGCCAGCAGTTACCCCGAGCAAGGGACAGTTATTAACGAGCAGTACTTC; CDR3 protein: CASSYPEQGTVINEQYF
V gene: TRBV7-2; clone size: -; D gene: -; J gene: TRBJ2-1; CDR3 DNA: TGTGCCAGCAGCTTCGATTTGGAGCAGTTCTTC; CDR3 protein: CASSFDLEQFF
V gene: TRBV7-3; clone size: -; D gene: -; J gene: TRBJ1-6; CDR3 DNA: TGTGCCAGCAGCTTAGGGATCACCTATAATTCACCCCTCCACTTT; CDR3 protein: CASSLGITYNSPLHF
V gene: TRBV11-2; clone size: -; D gene: -; J gene: TRBJ2-1; CDR3 DNA: TGTGCCAGCAGCAGGGGGGGGCCCGGTGAGCAGTTCTTC; CDR3 protein: CASSRGGPGEQFF
V gene: TRBV5-1; clone size: -; D gene: TRBD1; J gene: TRBJ1-2; CDR3 DNA: TGCGCCAGCAGCTCCCCGGGACAGAGCTATGGCTACACCTTC; CDR3 protein: CASSSPGQSYGYTF
V gene: TRBV7-2; clone size: -; D gene: -; J gene: TRBJ1-3; CDR3 DNA: TGTGCCAGCAGCCTCTTCGGGGGTGCTGGAAACACCATATATTTT; CDR3 protein: CASSLFGGAGNTIYF
V gene: TRBV19; clone size: few; D gene: -; J gene: TRBJ2-7; CDR3 DNA: TGTGCCAGTAGTATAGACCCGCGGATAGAGAGGTACGAGCAGTACTTC; CDR3 protein: CASSIDPRIERYEQYF
V gene: TRBV20-1; clone size: few; D gene: TRBD1; J gene: TRBJ1-6; CDR3 DNA: TGCAGTGCCGCCCCAGGGACAGCTAATTCACCCCTCCACTTT; CDR3 protein: CSAAPGTANSPLHF
V gene: TRBV5-1; clone size: few; D gene: -; J gene: TRBJ2-5; CDR3 DNA: TGCGCCAGCAGCCCGGACGGAGGGGTGACCCAGTACTTC; CDR3 protein: CASSPDGGVTQYF
V gene: TRBV6-2/TRBV6-3; clone size: -; D gene: TRBD1; J gene: TRBJ1-1; CDR3 DNA: TGTGCCAGCAGGGGACAGATGGACACTGAAGCTTTCTTT; CDR3 protein: CASRGQMDTEAFF
V gene: TRBV20-1; clone size: few; D gene: -; J gene: TRBJ1-1; CDR3 DNA: TGCAGTGCTAGAGTCGGGATAAAAGAGGGAGTTGGTAGAGCTTTCTTT; CDR3 protein: CSARVGIKEGVGRAFF
V gene: TRBV20-1; clone size: few; D gene: -; J gene: TRBJ2-1; CDR3 DNA: TGCAGTGCTAGCGGGAGACCTCCTAACAATGAGCAGTTCTTC; CDR3 protein: CSASGRPPNNEQFF
V gene: TRBV9; clone size: many; D gene: -; J gene: TRBJ1-2; CDR3 DNA: TGTGCCAGCACCTCGGACAGCTCGTTATACTATGGCTACACCTTC; CDR3 protein: CASTSDSSLYYGYTF
V gene: TRBV5-1; clone size: few; D gene: TRBD2; J gene: TRBJ2-1; CDR3 DNA: TGCGCCAGCAGCCCGGCTAGCGGGGGGGCCTCTGAGCAGTTCTTC; CDR3 protein: CASSPASGGASEQFF
V gene: TRBV5-1; clone size: -; D gene: -; J gene: TRBJ2-7; CDR3 DNA: TGCGCCAGCAGCTTGGCTAGTGGGGTCTACGAGCAGTACTTC; CDR3 protein: CASSLASGVYEQYF
V gene: TRBV29-1; clone size: once; D gene: -; J gene: TRBJ2-3; CDR3 DNA: TGCAGCGTTGGCCGTACTCCTAGCACAGATACGCAGTATTTT; CDR3 protein: CSVGRTPSTDTQYF
V gene: TRBV5-1; clone size: few; D gene: TRBD1; J gene: TRBJ1-1; CDR3 DNA: TGCGCCAGCAGCTTGTCCCCAGGGACAGGAGTTGAAGCTTTCTTT; CDR3 protein: CASSLSPGTGVEAFF
V gene: TRBV5-1; clone size: many; D gene: TRBD2; J gene: TRBJ2-7; CDR3 DNA: TGCGCCAGCAGCTTGGCTAGCGGGAGCTACGAGCAGTACTTC; CDR3 protein: CASSLASGSYEQYF
V gene: TRBV7-9; clone size: few; D gene: TRBD1; J gene: TRBJ2-3; CDR3 DNA: TGTGCCAGCAGCTTAGCGGCATTGGACAGGGCTGATACGCAGTATTTT; CDR3 protein: CASSLAALDRADTQYF
V gene: TRBV5-1; clone size: -; D gene: TRBD1; J gene: TRBJ1-4; CDR3 DNA: TGCGCCAGCAGCGGCGGGGACAGGTCGAGAGAAAAACTGTTTTTT; CDR3 protein: CASSGGDRSREKLFF
V gene: TRBV6-2/TRBV6-3; clone size: few; D gene: -; J gene: TRBJ2-1; CDR3 DNA: TGTGCCAGCAGTTGGTCGACTGTAAATGAGCAGTTCTTC; CDR3 protein: CASSWSTVNEQFF
V gene: TRBV3-1; clone size: few; D gene: TRBD2; J gene: TRBJ2-5; CDR3 DNA: TGTGCCAGCAGCTTCATACGCGGGAGAGAGACCCAGTACTTC; CDR3 protein: CASSFIRGRETQYF
V gene: TRBV27; clone size: -; D gene: -; J gene: TRBJ2-5; CDR3 DNA: TGTGCCAGCAGTAGGCTAGCGACCCAAGAGACCCAGTACTTC; CDR3 protein: CASSRLATQETQYF
V gene: TRBV11-2; clone size: many; D gene: -; J gene: TRBJ1-1; CDR3 DNA: TGTGCCAGCAGCTTAGGGCTTCGGGCTTTCTTT; CDR3 protein: CASSLGLRAFF
V gene: TRBV12-3/TRBV12-4; clone size: -; D gene: -; J gene: TRBJ1-1; CDR3 DNA: TGTGCCAGCAGTTTACGGGTCAGGGTTGAATCGAACACTGAAGCTTTCTTT; CDR3 protein: CASSLRVRVESNTEAFF
V gene: TRBV30; clone size: -; D gene: TRBD1; J gene: TRBJ1-1; CDR3 DNA: TGTGCCTGGAGGACAGGGCGGTCTGAAGCTTTCTTT; CDR3 protein: CAWRTGRSEAFF
V gene: TRBV12-3/TRBV12-4; clone size: few; D gene: -; J gene: TRBJ2-7; CDR3 DNA: TGTGCCAGCAGTTTAGGGCAGGATATCTACGAGCAGTACTTC; CDR3 protein: CASSLGQDIYEQYF
V gene: TRBV4-2; clone size: few; D gene: TRBD2; J gene: TRBJ2-3; CDR3 DNA: TGTGCCAGCAGCCAGTACTCCTGGGGGGGGACCCCCACAGATACGCAGTATTTT; CDR3 protein: CASSQYSWGGTPTDTQYF
V gene: TRBV15; clone size: -; D gene: -; J gene: TRBJ2-1; CDR3 DNA: TGTGCCACCAGCAGAGGGGGGACCACCTACAATGAGCAGTTCTTC; CDR3 protein: CATSRGGTTYNEQFF
V gene: TRBV19; clone size: few; D gene: TRBD1; J gene: TRBJ1-1; CDR3 DNA: TGTGCCAGTAGTATGTGGGGACAGCCTGGGGCTGAAGCTTTCTTT; CDR3 protein: CASSMWGQPGAEAFF
V gene: TRBV15; clone size: few; D gene: TRBD2; J gene: TRBJ2-1; CDR3 DNA: TGTGCCACCAGCAGAGGGAACGGTGGGAGGGCCAACAATGAGCAGTTCTTC; CDR3 protein: CATSRGNGGRANNEQFF
V gene: TRBV18; clone size: -; D gene: -; J gene: TRBJ1-1; CDR3 DNA: TGTGCCAGCTCCCTTGTGGAGCGGAAGAACACTGAAGCTTTCTTT; CDR3 protein: CASSLVERKNTEAFF
V gene: TRBV5-1; clone size: -; D gene: TRBD2; J gene: TRBJ2-7; CDR3 DNA: TGCGCCAGCAGCCCGGGACTAGCTTCCGACAGCTCCTACGAGCAGTACTTC; CDR3 protein: CASSPGLASDSSYEQYF
V gene: TRBV12-3/TRBV12-4; clone size: -; D gene: TRBD2; J gene: TRBJ2-1; CDR3 DNA: TGTGCCAGCAGTGTGGGGACTAGCGTAGTCAATGAGCAGTTCTTC; CDR3 protein: CASSVGTSVVNEQFF
V gene: TRBV12-3/TRBV12-4; clone size: -; D gene: TRBD1; J gene: TRBJ1-5; CDR3 DNA: TGTGCCAGCAGTTTTTTACTTCGGACAGGAGATCAGCCCCAGCATTTT; CDR3 protein: CASSFLLRTGDQPQHF
V gene: TRBV7-9; clone size: -; D gene: -; J gene: TRBJ1-1; CDR3 DNA: TGTGCCAGCAGCTTAGTACAGGGTGAAGCTTTCTTT; CDR3 protein: CASSLVQGEAFF